This TCR beta chain was found in a study of blood T cell repertoires in COVID-19. Study-level background: Acute-phase and convalescent COVID-19 samples originated in the United States, Italy and Spain. T cells, B-cell-depleted T cells, or PBMCs provided the cDNA or gDNA that served as material.

CDR1 is MDHEN and CDR2 is SYDVKM in the germline V gene. The germline V and J ends were trimmed by 3 bases and 1 base, with 11 bases remaining between them. This CDR3 spans 15 amino acids. Authors' data handling: Cell counts per sample came from amplifying reference gene primers. Only in-frame clones appear in the TCRdb table, and some are missing; sequencing was by immunoSEQ multiplex PCR. V, J and clone size derive from that table, while D and trimming were established from the DNA sequence. Among about 150,000 clones listed, over 70% were seen once. The receptor comes from an elderly man with acute or convalescent COVID-19. The sequenced sample consisted of peripheral blood. The chain couples TRBV28 to TRBJ2-3; a weak D match, TRBD1 (5 bases). The DNA of the CDR3 is TGTGCCAGCAGTTTGCAGGGTTCGGGCACAGATACGCAGTATTTT. As protein: CASSLQGSGTDTQYF.